A single sample gave rise to the 12 T cell receptor beta chains below, sequenced in a study of a mutant IDH1 vaccine in newly diagnosed glioma. The data were produced by immunoSEQ multiplex PCR, yet TCRdb's version contains in-frame clones alone and is incomplete. Of more than 30,000 clones listed, 90% were seen once; the top ten hold 20%. Time point specified: week 11, during vaccination. The content of each vaccine dose was 300 ug of mutant IDH1 20-mer peptide, and topical imiquimod accompanied it. Their cognate antigens are unknown. Sequenced material: PBMCs, taken from a glioma patient whose treatment included an IDH1 peptide vaccine. The receptors shown here come from a man aged 18 to 29 with glioma.

The V and J genes are TRBV10-1 and TRBJ1-1, with D possibly TRBD1 on 5 matching bases. CDR3 size: 14 residues. The V and J ends lost 2 bases and 4 bases respectively, with 11 bases between them. The V gene's germline CDR1 is WNHNN and CDR2 SYGVQD (reference sequence). The DNA of the CDR3 is TGCGCCAGCAGTGAGCAAAGACAGCCCACTGAAGCTTTCTTT. This encodes CASSEQRQPTEAFF.

The V gene is TRBV4-2, the J gene TRBJ1-5; TRBD1 agrees at 8 bases. This CDR3 comprises 16 residues. The germline V gene encodes CDR1 LGHNA and CDR2 YNFKEQ. V was clipped by 3 bases and J by 11 bases; unmatched bases: 15. CDR3 DNA sequence: TGTGCCAGCAGCCACCGAAAGGGGGACAGGCCTATGGCCCAGCATTTT. It is translated as CASSHRKGDRPMAQHF.

This clone was counted once. This chain joins TRBV7-2 and TRBJ2-1; tentatively, D is TRBD1 (6 bases). The CDR3 length is 13 residues. In germline, CDR1 is SGHTA, CDR2 FQGNSA. Between the trimmed V and J ends, which lost 3 bases and 10 bases, there was a span of 13 bases. The CDR3 DNA sequence: TGTGCCAGCAGCTTCGGACAGTTCCGGGAGCAGTTCTTC. It encodes CASSFGQFREQFF.

This sequence joins TRBV5-4 and TRBJ2-1; 7 bases match TRBD2. CDR3 length: 15 amino acids. V lost 0 bases and J lost 7; bases outside the gene matches: 7. Germline V lookup: CDR1 SGHNT, CDR2 YYREEE (reference sequence). The CDR3 DNA reads TGTGCCAGCAGCTTGGCAGCGGGACCTAGGAATGAGCAGTTCTTC. Encoded protein: CASSLAAGPRNEQFF.

The chain is built from TRBV5-8 and TRBJ1-1, with D possibly TRBD1 on 6 matching bases. V dropped 0 bases and J dropped 6 bases, with 12 bases sitting between them. The CDR3 has 14 residues. Per germline, CDR1 SGHTS and CDR2 YDEGEE. The CDR3 region is CASSLVQGWPEAFF. For the CDR3, the DNA is TGTGCCAGCAGCTTGGTACAGGGATGGCCTGAAGCTTTCTTT.

The V gene is TRBV18, the J gene TRBJ1-4; D gene ambiguous. The germline V gene encodes CDR1 KGHSH and CDR2 LQKENI. The germline V and J ends were trimmed by 0 bases and 3 bases, with 11 bases remaining between them. This CDR3 has 16 amino acids. The CDR3 nucleotides are TGTGCCAGCTCACCACCGTTGAATGGGGCTAATGAAAAACTGTTTTTT. Protein product: CASSPPLNGANEKLFF.

This clone was seen only a few times. The chain has TRBV7-6 and TRBJ2-7, with 7 bases fitting TRBD2. The V and J ends lost 3 bases and 4 bases, in that order; junction bases with no gene match: 9. Per the germline V gene, CDR1 is SGHVS and CDR2 is FNYEAQ. This CDR3 has 15 residues. The CDR3 loop is CASSLGLGGSYEQYF. The CDR3 DNA follows: TGTGCCAGCAGCTTGGGGTTGGGAGGGAGTTACGAGCAGTACTTC.

V is TRBV5-1 and J is TRBJ2-5, with 8 bases aligning to TRBD1. Looked up from germline, CDR1 is SGHRS and CDR2 is YFSETQ. After removal of 4 bases from V and 4 bases from J, the junction contained 6 bases not matched to a gene. The CDR3 consists of 14 residues. The CDR3 sequence is CASSPSGQGETQYF. The CDR3 DNA reads TGCGCCAGCAGCCCTAGTGGACAGGGAGAGACCCAGTACTTC.

This clone came up once. The V call is TRBV27, the J call TRBJ2-3, with D hard to call. This CDR3 is 17 amino acids long. V shed 5 bases and J shed 2 bases, with 20 bases lying between them. Looked up from germline, CDR1 is MNHEY and CDR2 is SMNVEV (reference sequence). This CDR3 is CASSPYWTLIPTDTQYF. The CDR3, as DNA: TGTGCCAGCAGTCCATACTGGACGCTCATCCCCACAGATACGCAGTATTTT.

J is TRBJ2-7 and V is TRBV27; possible D gene TRBD1, 5 bases. V gave up 7 bases and J gave up 0 bases, with 13 bases separating them. Germline V CDR1 and CDR2: MNHEY, SMNVEV (reference sequence). There are 14 residues in the CDR3. The chain's CDR3 is CASKGQGSSYEQYF. In DNA form, the CDR3 reads TGTGCCAGCAAGGGGCAGGGTAGCTCCTACGAGCAGTACTTC.

The chain is built from TRBV29-1 and TRBJ2-7; TRBD1 matches at 7 bases. The CDR3 loop spans 13 amino acids. V lost 2 bases, J lost 3 bases, and 4 bases stayed unmatched. Germline CDR1 is SQVTM and CDR2 is ANQGSEA. CDR3 DNA: TGCAGCGTTGAAACAGGGGACGACTACGAGCAGTACTTC. It is translated as CSVETGDDYEQYF.

This chain connects TRBV4-1 to TRBJ2-7; 13 nucleotides match TRBD2. J lost 2 bases, V lost 3 bases, and 4 bases had no gene match. The CDR3 runs 16 residues. Germline lookup yields CDR1 MGHRA and CDR2 YSYEKL. The CDR3 sequence is CASSQEGTSGTYEQYF. The CDR3 DNA reads TGCGCCAGCAGCCAGGAGGGGACTAGCGGGACCTACGAGCAGTACTTC.